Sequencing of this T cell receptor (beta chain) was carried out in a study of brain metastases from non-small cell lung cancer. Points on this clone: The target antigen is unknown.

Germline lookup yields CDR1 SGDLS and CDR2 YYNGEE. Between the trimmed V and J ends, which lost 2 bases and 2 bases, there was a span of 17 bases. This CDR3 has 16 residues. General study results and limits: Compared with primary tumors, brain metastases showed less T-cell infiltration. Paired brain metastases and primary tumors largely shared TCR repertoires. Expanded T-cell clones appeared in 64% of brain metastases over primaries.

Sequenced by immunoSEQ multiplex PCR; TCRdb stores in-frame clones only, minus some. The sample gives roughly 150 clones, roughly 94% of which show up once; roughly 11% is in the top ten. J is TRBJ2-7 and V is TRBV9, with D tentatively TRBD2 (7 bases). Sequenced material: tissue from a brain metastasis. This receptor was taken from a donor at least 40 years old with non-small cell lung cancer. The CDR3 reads CASSVRYRGATYEQYF. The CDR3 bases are TGTGCCAGCAGCGTCCGATACCGGGGGGCCACCTACGAGCAGTACTTC.